Shown below are 24 T cell receptor beta chains from a single sample sequenced in a study of shared clonotypes between healthy human individuals. TCRdb's copy holds only in-frame clones and misses some; the assay was immunoSEQ multiplex PCR. The profile shows some 2.1 million clones, 95% of them singletons. The sequenced sample was naive CD4+ T cells sorted from blood. Subset specified: CD45RA+ positively selected. The source is a man between 18 and 29 years old in good health.

V usage is TRBV15 and J usage is TRBJ2-7, with D possibly matching TRBD1 (6 bases). Germline-derived CDR1 and CDR2 are LNHNV and YYDKDF (reference sequence). This CDR3 is 14 amino acids long. V gave up 0 bases and J gave up 2 bases, with 8 bases separating them. Here the CDR3 reads CATSRDGGPYEQYF. DNA for the CDR3: TGTGCCACCAGCAGAGATGGGGGCCCCTACGAGCAGTACTTC.

To note about this clone: At the DNA level, this CDR3 is encoded by other sequences in the same sample as well. Here the CDR3 DNA reads TGTGCCAGCAGCCTGAGGGACAGGGGGCCCTACGAGCAGTACTTC. Encoded protein: CASSLRDRGPYEQYF. The V call is TRBV7-8, the J call TRBJ2-7, with 12 bases aligning to TRBD1. The V gene's germline CDR1 is SGHVS and CDR2 FQNEAQ. CDR3 length: 15 amino acids. V gave up 5 bases and J gave up 2 bases; unmatched junction bases: 4.

V is TRBV2 and J is TRBJ2-4, with D uncertain. Looked up from germline, CDR1 is SNHLY and CDR2 is FYNNEI. V was trimmed by 0 bases and J by 6 bases, leaving 3 bases between them. This CDR3 comprises 12 residues. CDR3 sequence reads: CASSEAVNIQYF. CDR3 sequence (DNA): TGTGCCAGCAGTGAAGCGGTAAACATTCAGTACTTC.

The chain joins TRBV18 to TRBJ1-3; D call uncertain. V lost 1 base to trimming and J lost 4 bases, with 8 bases between them. The germline gives CDR1 KGHSH, CDR2 LQKENI. The CDR3 covers 14 residues. The CDR3, as DNA: TGTGCCAGCTCACCACTGAACGAGGGAAACACCATATATTTT. This codes for CASSPLNEGNTIYF.

This chain joins TRBV11-2 and TRBJ1-4, with D possibly matching TRBD1 (5 bases). Trimming removed 0 bases from V and 7 bases from J, with 9 bases in between. The CDR3 is 14 amino acids. In germline, CDR1 is SGHAT, CDR2 FQNNGV. The CDR3 spells CASSLDRAVEKLFF. The CDR3 bases are TGTGCCAGCAGCTTAGACAGGGCGGTTGAAAAACTGTTTTTT. The entire variable domain, with the rest obtained from reference TRBV11-2 and TRBJ1-4, is as follows: EAGVAQSPRYKIIEKRQSVAFWCNPISGHATLYWYQQILGQGPKLLIQFQNNGVVDDSQLPKDRFSAERLKGVDSTLKIQPAKLEDSAVYLCASSLDRAVEKLFFGSGTQLSVL.

The V gene is TRBV7-9, the J gene TRBJ2-5, with D perhaps TRBD2 (7 bases). This CDR3 has 17 amino acids. Trimming took off 3 bases at V and 1 base at J, with 18 bases between the two ends. Germline assignment: CDR1 SEHNR and CDR2 FQNEAQ (reference sequence). The CDR3 protein is CASSFGYGGHLQETQYF. DNA of the CDR3: TGTGCCAGCAGCTTTGGGTACGGGGGGCACCTCCAAGAGACCCAGTACTTC.

The rearrangement links TRBV28 to TRBJ2-2; D may be TRBD1 (6 bases). CDR1 and CDR2 from the germline V gene are MDHEN and SYDVKM. V was cut by 5 bases and J by 3 bases, with 10 bases left in between. The CDR3 sequence is 14 residues long. CDR3 nucleotides: TGTGCCAGCAGTACAGGGACCTACACCGGGGAGCTGTTTTTT. This codes for CASSTGTYTGELFF.

V usage is TRBV11-2 and J usage is TRBJ2-1, with 8 bases lining up with TRBD2. CDR1 and CDR2 from the germline V gene are SGHAT and FQNNGV. The CDR3 sequence is 16 residues long. Trimming cost V 5 bases and J 2 bases; bases outside gene matches: 8. CDR3 bases: TGTGCCAGCAGCATTTTCGGGACTAGAGCCTACAATGAGCAGTTCTTC. Translated, it gives CASSIFGTRAYNEQFF.

A word on this clone: The sample has other DNA sequences that encode this CDR3 too. The chain employs TRBV5-1 and TRBJ2-3; D gene unclear. Between the trimmed V and J ends, which lost 5 bases and 1 base, there was a span of 8 bases. Germline V CDR1 and CDR2: SGHRS, YFSETQ. The CDR3 consists of 13 residues. The DNA for the CDR3 is TGCGCCAGCAGATCTCCCGGCACAGATACGCAGTATTTT. This encodes CASRSPGTDTQYF. The complete variable domain, with remaining parts taken from reference TRBV5-1 and TRBJ2-3, reads KAGVTQTPRYLIKTRGQQVTLSCSPISGHRSVSWYQQTPGQGLQFLFEYFSETQRNKGNFPGRFSGRQFSNSRSEMNVSTLELGDSALYLCASRSPGTDTQYFGPGTRLTVL.

The V gene is TRBV5-3, the J gene TRBJ1-5; no clear D gene. TRBV5-3 is treated as an ORF (open reading frame) with a function not yet certain. V lost 0 bases and J lost 11, with 18 bases in between. This CDR3 has 15 amino acids. The CDR3 coding sequence is TGTGCCAGAAGCTTGGAAGGCCGCCACCGTCGGGCCCAGCATTTT. Protein: CARSLEGRHRRAQHF.

V usage is TRBV18 and J usage is TRBJ2-1; D is unclear. This CDR3 is 12 amino acids long. Germline CDR1 reads KGHSH; CDR2 reads LQKENI. V lost 3 bases, J lost 9 bases, and 9 bases lay in between. The CDR3 nucleotides are TGTGCCAGCTCACCGGTTACGGGTGAGCAGTTCTTC. It codes for CASSPVTGEQFF. Drawing the rest from reference TRBV18 and TRBJ2-1, the complete variable domain is NAGVMQNPRHLVRRRGQEARLRCSPMKGHSHVYWYRQLPEEGLKFMVYLQKENIIDESGMPKERFSAEFPKEGPSILRIQQVVRGDSAAYFCASSPVTGEQFFGPGTRLTVL.

This chain links TRBV30 with TRBJ1-2; tentative D call: TRBD1 (6 bases). CDR1 is GTSNPN, CDR2 SVGIG, per germline (reference sequence). V dropped 2 bases and J dropped 8 bases, with 15 bases sitting between them. There are 13 residues in the CDR3. CDR3 sequence: CAWSPLRGQGYTF. The CDR3 nucleotides are TGTGCCTGGAGTCCGCTTCGGGGACAAGGCTACACCTTC. Using reference TRBV30 and TRBJ1-2 for the parts outside the CDR3, the full variable domain is SQTIHQWPATLVQPVGSPLSLECTVEGTSNPNLYWYRQAAGRGLQLLFYSVGIGQISSEVPQNLSASRPQDRQFILSSKKLLLSDSGFYLCAWSPLRGQGYTFGSGTRLTVV.

This chain connects TRBV5-6 to TRBJ1-3, with 10 nucleotides matching TRBD1. The CDR3 is 16 amino acids. Losses at the gene ends were 5 bases for V and 4 bases for J; bases not matched to a gene: 9. Germline V gene data show CDR1 as SGHDT and CDR2 as YYEEEE. This chain's CDR3 is CASRTGGAGKGNTIYF. CDR3 coding DNA: TGTGCCAGCAGGACAGGGGGCGCCGGGAAGGGAAACACCATATATTTT.

V and J are TRBV9 and TRBJ2-2; D is possibly TRBD2 (6 bases). The V end lost 2 bases, the J end lost 7 bases, and 15 bases lay between the germline ends. Germline V gives CDR1 SGDLS, CDR2 YYNGEE. The CDR3 totals 15 residues. This chain's CDR3 is CASSVGTRPGGELFF. As DNA, the CDR3 is TGTGCCAGCAGCGTTGGGACTCGGCCGGGCGGGGAGCTGTTTTTT.

CDR3 sequence reads: CASSAYRDYNSPLHF. The CDR3 region has the DNA TGTGCCAGCAGTGCCTACAGGGATTATAATTCACCCCTCCACTTT. The chain combines TRBV27 with TRBJ1-6; D perhaps matches TRBD1 (6 bases). This CDR3 comprises 15 residues. CDR1 and CDR2 from the germline V gene are MNHEY and SMNVEV (reference sequence). V was clipped by 5 bases and J by 4 bases, with 12 bases between them.

This chain links TRBV6-6 with TRBJ2-7; D is unclear. The CDR3 contains 14 residues. V lost 6 bases, J lost 1 base, and 13 bases lay in between. Germline V CDR1 and CDR2: MNHNY, SVGAGI (reference sequence). CDR3 sequence (DNA): TGTGCCAGCAGCCCTGGCGGCTCATCCTACGAGCAGTACTTC. Encoded protein: CASSPGGSSYEQYF.

This clone was recorded once. This sample also contains other DNA sequences that code for the same CDR3. The chain joins TRBV30 to TRBJ1-1, with D possibly matching TRBD1 (5 bases). V lost 4 bases and J 5 bases, leaving 11 bases between the germline ends. There are 12 residues in the CDR3. Germline V gene lookup returns CDR1 GTSNPN and CDR2 SVGIG (reference sequence). CDR3 nucleotides: TGTGCCTGGACAGGGTCAGGGACTGAAGCTTTCTTT. Translation: CAWTGSGTEAFF.

The chain recombines TRBV5-5 with TRBJ2-7, with 8 positions matching TRBD1. From germline, CDR1 is SGHKS and CDR2 YYEKEE (reference sequence). J lost 2 bases, V lost 1 base, and 11 bases had no gene match. This CDR3 is 17 amino acids long. CDR3 sequence: CASSLLVGQGAAYEQYF. The DNA of the CDR3 is TGTGCCAGCAGCTTGTTAGTGGGCCAGGGGGCTGCCTACGAGCAGTACTTC.

This clone was observed once. V gene TRBV2 combines with J gene TRBJ2-1; 7 positions match TRBD1. The trim removed 6 bases at V and 0 bases at J, leaving 5 bases unmatched. The CDR3 has 15 amino acids. The germline V gene has CDR1 SNHLY and CDR2 FYNNEI. CDR3 residues: CASRGTASSYNEQFF. CDR3 coding DNA: TGTGCCAGCAGAGGGACAGCTTCCTCCTACAATGAGCAGTTCTTC.

The CDR3 protein is CASSPQGTGRFFGYTF. DNA of the CDR3: TGTGCCAGTAGCCCTCAGGGGACAGGAAGGTTCTTCGGCTACACCTTC. The J gene is TRBJ1-2, the V gene TRBV19; 8 bases map to TRBD1. The germline V gene encodes CDR1 LNHDA and CDR2 SQIVND (reference sequence). Losses at the gene ends were 6 bases for V and 8 bases for J; bases not matched to a gene: 17. CDR3 length: 16 residues.

V is TRBV21-1 and J is TRBJ2-7; the DNA was not used to check the table's D call, TRBD1. TRBV21-1 is marked as a pseudogene. The CDR3 loop spans 12 amino acids. CDR3 loop: CASRGQGYEQYF. The CDR3 DNA follows: TGTGCCAGCAGGGGACAGGGCTACGAGCAGTACTTC.

This rearrangement joins TRBV29-1 to TRBJ2-1, with 9 nucleotides matching TRBD1. The V gene's germline CDR1 is SQVTM and CDR2 ANQGSEA. The CDR3 length is 16 residues. Trimming at V came to 3 bases and at J to 7 bases, leaving 13 bases not matched to a gene. This CDR3 is CSVEGTGTGRANEQFF. The CDR3 DNA follows: TGCAGCGTTGAGGGGACCGGGACAGGGAGGGCGAATGAGCAGTTCTTC.

This clone was counted between two and nine times. The V call is TRBV27, the J call TRBJ1-1; no definite D call. Germline V gene lookup returns CDR1 MNHEY and CDR2 SMNVEV (reference sequence). V was cut by 4 bases and J by 1 base, with 10 bases left in between. The CDR3 is 14 amino acids. CDR3 sequence (DNA): TGTGCCAGCAGTTCCAACCATCCGAACACTGAAGCTTTCTTT. It encodes CASSSNHPNTEAFF.

This clone showed up just once. The chain joins TRBV5-1 to TRBJ2-3; TRBD1 aligns across 10 bases. With V trimmed by 4 bases and J by 6 bases, 5 bases remained unmatched. Germline V gives CDR1 SGHRS, CDR2 YFSETQ. CDR3 length equals 14 residues. The CDR3 DNA reads as TGCGCCAGCAGCACGACAGGGGGCTTGGATACGCAGTATTTT. Translating gives CASSTTGGLDTQYF.